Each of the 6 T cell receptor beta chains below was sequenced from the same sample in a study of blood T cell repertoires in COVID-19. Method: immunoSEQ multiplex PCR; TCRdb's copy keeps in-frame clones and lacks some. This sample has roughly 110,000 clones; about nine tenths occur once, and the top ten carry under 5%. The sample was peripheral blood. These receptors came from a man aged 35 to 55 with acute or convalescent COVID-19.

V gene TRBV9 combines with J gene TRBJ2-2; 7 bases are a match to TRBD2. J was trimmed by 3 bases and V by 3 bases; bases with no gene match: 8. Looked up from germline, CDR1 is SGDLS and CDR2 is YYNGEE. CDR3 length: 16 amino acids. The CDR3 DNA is TGTGCCAGCAGCGCAGTCGGAGCGGGATACACCGGGGAGCTGTTTTTT. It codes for CASSAVGAGYTGELFF.

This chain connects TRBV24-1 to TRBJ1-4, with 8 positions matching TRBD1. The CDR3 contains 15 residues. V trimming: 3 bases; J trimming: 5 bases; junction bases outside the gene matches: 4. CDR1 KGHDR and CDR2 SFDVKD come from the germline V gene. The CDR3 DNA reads TGTGCCACCAGTGATCCCGGGACAGGAAATGAAAAACTGTTTTTT. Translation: CATSDPGTGNEKLFF.

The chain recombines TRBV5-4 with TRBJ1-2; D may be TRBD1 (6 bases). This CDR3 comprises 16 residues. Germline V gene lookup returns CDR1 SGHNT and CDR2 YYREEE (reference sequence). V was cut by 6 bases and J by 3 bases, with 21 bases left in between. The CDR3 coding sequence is TGTGCCAGCACAACTACAATTGGGGGCGCCGACTATGGCTACACCTTC. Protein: CASTTTIGGADYGYTF.

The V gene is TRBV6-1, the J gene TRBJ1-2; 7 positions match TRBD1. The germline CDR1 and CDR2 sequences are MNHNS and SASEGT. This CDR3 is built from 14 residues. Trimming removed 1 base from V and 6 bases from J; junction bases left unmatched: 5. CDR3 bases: TGTGCCAGCAGTGAAGGGCAGGGGGTCCATGGCTACACCTTC. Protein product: CASSEGQGVHGYTF.

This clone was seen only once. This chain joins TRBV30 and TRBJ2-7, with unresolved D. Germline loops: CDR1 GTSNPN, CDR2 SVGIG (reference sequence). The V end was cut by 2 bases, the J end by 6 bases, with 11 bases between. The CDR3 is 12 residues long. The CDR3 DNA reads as TGTGCCTGGAGTCCCAGTGAACGCGAGCAGTACTTC. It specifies CAWSPSEREQYF.

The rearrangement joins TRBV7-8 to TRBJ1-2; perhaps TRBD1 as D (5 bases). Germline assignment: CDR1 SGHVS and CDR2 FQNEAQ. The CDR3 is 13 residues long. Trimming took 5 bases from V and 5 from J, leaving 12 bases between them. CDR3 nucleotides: TGTGCCAGCAGCCCCCCGGGGGATTATGGCTACACCTTC. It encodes CASSPPGDYGYTF.